These 7 T cell receptor beta chains were sequenced from one sample in a study of blood T cell repertoires in COVID-19. TCRdb's table, derived via immunoSEQ multiplex PCR, lists solely in-frame clones and lacks some. This table has hundreds of thousands of clones, roughly 88% appearing once. The sequencing sample was made of peripheral blood. The origin of the receptors is a woman aged 30 to 39 with acute or convalescent COVID-19.

The J gene is TRBJ2-1, the V gene TRBV27, with 11 bases matching TRBD2. V lost 4 bases to trimming and J lost 9 bases; unmatched junction nucleotides: 14. In germline, CDR1 is MNHEY, CDR2 SMNVEV (reference sequence). The CDR3 contains 17 residues. CDR3 sequence (DNA): TGTGCCAGCAGTTCCCACCAAGCTAGCGGGAGGTATGGTGAGCAGTTCTTC. Translating gives CASSSHQASGRYGEQFF.

The rearrangement links TRBV9 to TRBJ2-5; 7 bases fit TRBD2. There are 16 residues in the CDR3. The J segment lost 0 bases and the V segment lost 4 bases, leaving 9 bases of the junction unmatched. Per germline, CDR1 SGDLS and CDR2 YYNGEE. The CDR3 nucleotides read TGTGCCAGCAGCTTGGGGGGGAGAGAGTACCAAGAGACCCAGTACTTC. Its protein is CASSLGGREYQETQYF.

The chain employs TRBV6-5 and TRBJ1-5; unclear D gene. This CDR3 spans 12 amino acids. The V gene's germline CDR1 is MNHEY and CDR2 SVGAGI. The V end was cut by 8 bases, the J end by 3 bases, with 8 bases between. CDR3 nucleotides: TGTGCCAGCCAGGAACCCAATCAGCCCCAGCATTTT. Translated, it gives CASQEPNQPQHF.

The gene calls are TRBV3-1 (or the pseudogene TRBV3-2) and TRBJ2-7; tentative D call: TRBD2 (5 bases). V lost 2 bases, J lost 3 bases, and 11 bases lay in between. Per germline, CDR1 LGHDT and CDR2 YNNKEL (reference sequence). The CDR3 is 14 amino acids. The CDR3 DNA follows: TGTGCCAGCAGCCAACGCGCCGGGGACTACGAGCAGTACTTC. This translates into CASSQRAGDYEQYF.

This clone was seen a handful of times. The chain uses TRBV7-9 and TRBJ2-7, with a tentative D call TRBD1 (6 bases). The CDR3 has 12 residues. CDR1 and CDR2 (germline): SEHNR, FQNEAQ (reference sequence). V was pared by 9 bases and J by 0 bases, with 9 bases between. The CDR3 protein is CASTGTSYEQYF. As DNA, the CDR3 is TGTGCCAGTACAGGGACCTCCTACGAGCAGTACTTC.

V gene TRBV27 combines with J gene TRBJ2-7; D is ambiguous. Germline V CDR1 and CDR2: MNHEY, SMNVEV (reference sequence). Trimming shortened V by 4 bases and J by 2 bases, and 9 bases separated the two germline ends. The CDR3 contains 13 residues. The CDR3 nucleotides are TGTGCCAGCAGTTGGCAGGAAACCTACGAGCAGTACTTC. It yields the protein CASSWQETYEQYF.

The chain couples TRBV5-1 to TRBJ1-2, with 7 bases aligning to TRBD1. The length of the CDR3 is 15 residues. Unmatched junction bases numbered 8, after V lost 4 bases and J lost 2 bases. Germline lookup yields CDR1 SGHRS and CDR2 YFSETQ. The CDR3 sequence is CASSPGQASNYGYTF. DNA for the CDR3: TGCGCCAGCAGCCCCGGACAGGCTTCGAACTATGGCTACACCTTC.